The rows below give T cell receptor beta chains drawn from one sample of a study of blood T cell repertoires in COVID-19. Here immunoSEQ multiplex PCR was the method, and the copy in TCRdb shows in-frame clones only, minus some. The sample holds about 180,000 clones, approximately 89% seen once. The sequencing input was peripheral blood. These receptors were taken from a young woman with acute or convalescent COVID-19. Each CDR3 is given with its conserved first and last residue.

CASSRQGDYGYTF	TRBV18	TRBJ1-2
CASSYSRGRNSNEQFF	TRBV6-2/TRBV6-3	TRBJ2-1
CASSQDLLERPTQYF	TRBV4-2	TRBJ2-5
CASHRGWTDTQYF	TRBV30	TRBJ2-3
CSASRGVSYNEQFF	TRBV20-1	TRBJ2-1
CASSLEESLAGTDTQYF	TRBV11-3	TRBJ2-3
CASSLYGFQPQHF	TRBV5-6	TRBJ1-5
CASREGGGNTEAFF	TRBV5-4	TRBJ1-1
CASSELEVFGTEAFF	TRBV25-1	TRBJ1-1
CASSLAPAGTSRFEQYF	TRBV7-8	TRBJ2-7
CASSDIGTKETQYF	TRBV10-1	TRBJ2-5
CAISSSVSGNTIYF	TRBV10-3	TRBJ1-3
CASSLRQGYGYTF	TRBV12-3/TRBV12-4	TRBJ1-2
CASSLVESGANVLTF	TRBV11-2	TRBJ2-6
CASSSTGVAGANVLTF	TRBV28	TRBJ2-6
CASSSLAGGSYEQYF	TRBV5-1	TRBJ2-7
CASSLSTGLGYEQYF	TRBV27	TRBJ2-7
CASSEAEGATYEQYF	TRBV6-1	TRBJ2-7
CASGGNLATRQPQHF	TRBV2	TRBJ1-5